This T cell receptor beta chain was recovered during a study of blood T cell repertoires in COVID-19. The CDR3 has 16 residues. V was clipped by 1 base and J by 3 bases; unmatched bases: 4. The germline V gene encodes CDR1 MGHRA and CDR2 YSYEKL. Profiling relied on immunoSEQ multiplex PCR, and the TCRdb table lists in-frame clones only, not all of them. The table has over 150,000 clones, around 82% seen once. The source material was PBMCs or T cells enriched from blood (not recorded which). The origin of this receptor is a man aged 40-49 years who had recovered from COVID-19. The rearrangement links TRBV4-1 to TRBJ2-3; TRBD2 matches 10 bases. The CDR3 DNA reads as TGCGCCAGCAGCCAAGGACTAGCGGGTGCAACAGATACGCAGTATTTT. It encodes CASSQGLAGATDTQYF.